This T cell receptor (beta chain) was observed in a study of blood T cell repertoires in COVID-19. About the research overall: Nucleic acid was either cDNA or gDNA, and it came from T cells, B-cell-depleted T cells, or PBMCs.

The junction had 10 bases not matched to a gene; V was cut back by 2 bases and J by 3 bases. CDR3 length: 17 residues. Germline lookup yields CDR1 MNHEY and CDR2 SMNVEV (reference sequence). Only in-frame clones appear in the TCRdb table, and some are missing; sequencing was by immunoSEQ multiplex PCR. The sample lists roughly 120,000 clones, 80% to 90% occurring once. The gene calls are TRBV27 and TRBJ2-5; 9 bases line up with TRBD1. The sequencing input was peripheral blood. This sequence was found in a woman of 80 years or more with active or convalescent COVID-19. The CDR3 loop is CASSLQGVGTGKETQYF. DNA for the CDR3: TGTGCCAGCAGTTTACAGGGGGTAGGGACAGGGAAAGAGACCCAGTACTTC.